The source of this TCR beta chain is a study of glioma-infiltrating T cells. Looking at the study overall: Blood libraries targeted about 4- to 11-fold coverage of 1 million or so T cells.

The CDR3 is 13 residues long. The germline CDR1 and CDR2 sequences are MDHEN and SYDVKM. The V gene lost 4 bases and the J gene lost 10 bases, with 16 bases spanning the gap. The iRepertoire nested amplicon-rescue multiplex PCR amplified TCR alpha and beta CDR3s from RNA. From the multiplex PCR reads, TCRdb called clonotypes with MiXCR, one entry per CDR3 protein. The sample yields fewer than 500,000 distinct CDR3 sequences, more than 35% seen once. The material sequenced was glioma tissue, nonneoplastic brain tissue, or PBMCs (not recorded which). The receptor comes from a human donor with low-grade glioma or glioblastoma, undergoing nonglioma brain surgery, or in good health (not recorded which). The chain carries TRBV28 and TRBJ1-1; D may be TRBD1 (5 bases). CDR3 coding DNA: TGTGCCAGCAGTTCGAGGGGCGAGTCTGGAGCTTTCTTT. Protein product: CASSSRGESGAFF.